A single sample gave rise to the 30 T cell receptor beta chains below, sequenced in a study of blood T cells in healthy people across ages. Combining a sample-barcoded 5' primer with a J-beta primer mix, a second PCR ran for about 7 to 12 cycles. Each CDR3 protein gets one entry after TCRdb re-called the 5' RACE reads with MiXCR. The sample contains about 640,000 distinct CDR3 sequences, approximately 40% of which appear only once. The sequencing sample was made of blood. The receptors were sampled from a man older than 75 in good health.

The V call is TRBV6-2 or TRBV6-3, the J call TRBJ1-2; D remains unclear. V was trimmed by 6 bases and J by 11 bases, leaving 10 bases between them. CDR1 MNHEY and CDR2 SVGEGT come from the germline V gene. The CDR3 length is 10 residues. The CDR3 DNA follows: TGTGCCAGCAGCAAGGGATGGTACACCTTC. This encodes CASSKGWYTF.

This clonotype has just one count. V is TRBV20-1 and J is TRBJ2-1, with D maybe TRBD2 (6 bases). There are 14 residues in the CDR3. Germline V gene sequence: CDR1 DFQATT, CDR2 SNEGSKA (reference sequence). V gave up 1 base and J gave up 7 bases, with 14 bases separating them. For the CDR3, the DNA is TGCAGTGCTAGAGTTGGTCGGGGGTGGAATGAGCAGTTCTTC. It codes for CSARVGRGWNEQFF.

In this sample, this clonotype turned up once. The gene calls are TRBV20-1 and TRBJ2-7; maybe TRBD1 (5 bases). Between the trimmed V and J ends, which lost 4 bases and 0 bases, there was a span of 16 bases. From germline, CDR1 is DFQATT and CDR2 SNEGSKA (reference sequence). This CDR3 is built from 15 residues. The CDR3: CSATKPPTDSYEQYF. CDR3 coding DNA: TGCAGTGCTACCAAACCTCCGACAGACTCCTACGAGCAGTACTTC.

The chain recombines TRBV2 with TRBJ2-2; a weak D match, TRBD1 (5 bases). V lost 6 bases and J 6 bases, leaving 8 bases between the germline ends. Germline CDR1 is SNHLY and CDR2 is FYNNEI. The CDR3 sequence is 12 residues long. CDR3 protein: CASRPGPGELFF. The CDR3 coding sequence is TGTGCCAGCAGGCCAGGGCCCGGGGAGCTGTTTTTT. The full variable domain, with the rest looked up from reference TRBV2 and TRBJ2-2, is EPEVTQTPSHQVTQMGQEVILRCVPISNHLYFYWYRQILGQKVEFLVSFYNNEISEKSEIFDDQFSVERPDGSNFTLKIRSTKLEDSAMYFCASRPGPGELFFGEGSRLTVL.

The chain uses TRBV20-1 and TRBJ1-5; possibly TRBD1 for D (5 bases). Germline CDR1 and CDR2: DFQATT and SNEGSKA (reference sequence). This CDR3 has 12 amino acids. Trimming removed 6 bases from V and 3 bases from J, with 9 bases in between. CDR3 in amino acids: CSAGTINQPQHF. CDR3 in DNA: TGCAGTGCCGGGACCATCAATCAGCCCCAGCATTTT.

V usage is TRBV29-1 and J usage is TRBJ2-3, with 15 bases aligning to TRBD2. The CDR3 loop spans 16 amino acids. Germline trimming cut 3 bases from V and 3 bases from J; bases unmatched to any gene: 4. CDR1 is SQVTM and CDR2 is ANQGSEA in the germline V gene. This chain's CDR3 is CSVEGTSGRLTDTQYF. CDR3 coding DNA: TGCAGCGTTGAGGGGACTAGCGGGAGGTTGACAGATACGCAGTATTTT.

This sequence joins TRBV6-1 and TRBJ2-7; tentatively, D is TRBD1 (6 bases). CDR1 is MNHNS, CDR2 SASEGT, per germline. The CDR3 covers 13 residues. V lost 0 bases and J 7 bases, leaving 10 bases between the germline ends. The CDR3 loop is CASSEARGSEQYF. In nucleotides, the CDR3 is TGTGCCAGCAGTGAAGCTAGGGGGAGTGAGCAGTACTTC.

This clonotype was detected a few times. This chain links TRBV14 with TRBJ2-1; possibly TRBD2 for D (7 bases). The CDR3 covers 15 residues. The germline CDR1 and CDR2 sequences are SGHDN and FVKESK. V dropped 4 bases and J dropped 7 bases, with 17 bases sitting between them. The CDR3 is CASSLLRGAGNEQFF. The DNA of the CDR3 is TGTGCCAGCAGCCTACTCCGGGGGGCGGGGAATGAGCAGTTCTTC.

The sample holds many counts of this clonotype. The rearrangement links TRBV20-1 to TRBJ2-7, with TRBD1 matching over 8 bases. V gave up 6 bases and J gave up 3 bases; unmatched junction bases: 7. Germline-derived CDR1 and CDR2 are DFQATT and SNEGSKA (reference sequence). This CDR3 has 13 amino acids. The CDR3: CSASGTGDYEQYF. As DNA, the CDR3 is TGCAGTGCATCCGGGACAGGAGACTACGAGCAGTACTTC.

The gene calls are TRBV7-2 and TRBJ1-6; no clear D. The CDR3 extends over 18 amino acids. Germline V CDR1 and CDR2: SGHTA, FQGNSA. V was pared by 1 base and J by 0 bases, with 13 bases between. CDR3 in DNA: TGTGCCAGCAGCTTAGTAATTCCGTCCGGCTCCTATAATTCACCCCTCCACTTT. It encodes CASSLVIPSGSYNSPLHF.

This clonotype was observed a few times. This chain connects TRBV4-3 to TRBJ1-1; D is unclear. The CDR3 contains 13 residues. V gave up 1 base and J gave up 4 bases, with 7 bases separating them. CDR1 LGHNA and CDR2 YSLEER come from the germline V gene. CDR3 coding DNA: TGCGCCAGCAGCCAAGGGTTGGGCACTGAAGCTTTCTTT. Its protein product is CASSQGLGTEAFF.

With regard to this clonotype: Relative to the germline gene, one junction end is altered; a read error may explain this. The chain employs TRBV7-2 and TRBJ2-5; no reliable D call. The germline gives CDR1 SGHTA, CDR2 FQGNSA. The CDR3 runs to 14 residues. CDR3 nucleotides: TGTGTCAGCAGCTTATCTGCCTCCAGAGAGACCCAGTACTTC. Protein: CVSSLSASRETQYF.

The table lists this clonotype with a few counts. This sequence joins TRBV5-5 and TRBJ2-7, with D maybe TRBD1 (5 bases). The CDR3 runs 15 residues. The germline CDR1 and CDR2 sequences are SGHKS and YYEKEE (reference sequence). V was trimmed by 2 bases and J by 3 bases, leaving 15 bases between them. CDR3 residues: CASSFLGTGNYEQYF. The CDR3 bases are TGTGCCAGCAGCTTTTTGGGAACAGGAAACTACGAGCAGTACTTC.

Comment on this clonotype: A junction boundary mismatches the germline segment, possibly from a read error. The chain carries TRBV7-2 and TRBJ1-4; TRBD1 aligns across 7 bases. The CDR3 totals 15 residues. From germline, CDR1 is SGHTA and CDR2 FQGNSA. CDR3 sequence (DNA): TGTGCCTGCAGCTTAGTACAGGGGCCTAATGAAAAACTGTTTTTT. Its protein is CACSLVQGPNEKLFF.

The chain couples TRBV20-1 to TRBJ2-1; the D call may be TRBD1 or TRBD2 (5 bases each). In germline, CDR1 is DFQATT, CDR2 SNEGSKA (reference sequence). V lost 2 bases and J lost 9, with 14 bases in between. CDR3 length: 13 amino acids. As DNA, the CDR3 is TGCAGTGCTAGATCACAAGAGGGGTTTGAGCAGTTCTTC. Translation: CSARSQEGFEQFF.

This clonotype occurred a few times. The chain is built from TRBV5-1 and TRBJ2-5; D might be TRBD2 (6 bases). The length of the CDR3 is 14 residues. Trimming shortened V by 1 base and J by 1 base, and 8 bases separated the two germline ends. Per the germline V gene, CDR1 is SGHRS and CDR2 is YFSETQ. In DNA, the CDR3 is TGCGCCAGCAGCTTGACTAGCCTCCAAGAGACCCAGTACTTC. Encoded protein: CASSLTSLQETQYF. The full variable domain, with the rest looked up from reference TRBV5-1 and TRBJ2-5, is KAGVTQTPRYLIKTRGQQVTLSCSPISGHRSVSWYQQTPGQGLQFLFEYFSETQRNKGNFPGRFSGRQFSNSRSEMNVSTLELGDSALYLCASSLTSLQETQYFGPGTRLLVL.

V and J are TRBV6-2 or TRBV6-3 and TRBJ2-3; D remains unclear. This CDR3 contains 16 residues. CDR1 is MNHEY, CDR2 SVGEGT, per germline. Trimming took 4 bases from V and 8 from J, leaving 22 bases between them. CDR3 region: CASSLLKCRLSTTQYF. Written as DNA, the CDR3 is TGTGCCAGCAGTTTACTCAAGTGTCGTCTCTCCACTACGCAGTATTTT.

This clonotype was seen a few times. The V call is TRBV12-3 or TRBV12-4, the J call TRBJ2-7; perhaps TRBD1 as D (6 bases). The CDR3 sequence is 14 residues long. V lost 6 bases to trimming and J lost 7 bases, with 19 bases between them. CDR3: CASSPSWTAREQYF. CDR3 coding DNA: TGTGCCAGCAGCCCCTCCTGGACAGCGAGGGAGCAGTACTTC.

This clonotype was counted once. The rearrangement links TRBV6-2 or TRBV6-3 to TRBJ2-5; TRBD1 agrees at 12 bases. The J call may be incorrect, as the DNA end agrees better with TRBJ2-7. This CDR3 has 16 amino acids. Germline-derived CDR1 and CDR2 are MNHEY and SVGEGT. The CDR3 is CASSYCRDRGRYEQYF. In nucleotides, the CDR3 is TGTGCCAGCAGTTACTGCCGGGACAGGGGGCGATACGAGCAGTACTTC.

The chain employs TRBV29-1 and TRBJ2-4; D could derive from TRBD1 or TRBD2 (5 bases each). V lost 4 bases to trimming and J lost 3 bases, with 13 bases between them. Germline loops: CDR1 SQVTM, CDR2 ANQGSEA. CDR3 length: 14 residues. The CDR3 is CSVGRGTDKNIQYF. In nucleotides, the CDR3 is TGCAGCGTTGGAAGAGGGACGGACAAAAACATTCAGTACTTC.

This rearrangement joins TRBV7-8 to TRBJ2-7, with D unresolved. The CDR3 extends over 16 amino acids. The V gene's germline CDR1 is SGHVS and CDR2 FQNEAQ. Trimming stripped 5 bases from V and 0 bases from J, with 17 bases between. The DNA for the CDR3 is TGTGCCAGCAGCCTCCTAGGTCGGGCGTTCTCCTACGAGCAGTACTTC. Amino acid sequence: CASSLLGRAFSYEQYF.

This chain connects TRBV20-1 to TRBJ1-5, with TRBD1 matching 7 bases. The CDR3 is 14 amino acids. J lost 5 bases, V lost 5 bases, and 9 bases had no gene match. Germline loops: CDR1 DFQATT, CDR2 SNEGSKA (reference sequence). CDR3: CSAHMGQSDQPQHF. The CDR3 DNA reads TGCAGTGCTCACATGGGACAGAGCGATCAGCCCCAGCATTTT.

This rearrangement joins TRBV7-2 to TRBJ1-5, with TRBD1 as a possible D gene (5 bases). CDR3 length: 16 amino acids. The V end was cut by 1 base, the J end by 1 base, with 11 bases between. Germline-derived CDR1 and CDR2 are SGHTA and FQGNSA. CDR3 nucleotide sequence: TGTGCCAGCAGCTTAGTAGGGGCAGCCAGCAATCAGCCCCAGCATTTT. This codes for CASSLVGAASNQPQHF.

The rearrangement uses TRBV7-2 and TRBJ2-7; perhaps TRBD2 as D (5 bases). The CDR3 has 13 amino acids. Germline lookup yields CDR1 SGHTA and CDR2 FQGNSA. Trimming removed 7 bases from V and 4 bases from J, with 14 bases in between. CDR3: CASTAGERYEQYF. CDR3 nucleotides: TGTGCCAGCACGGCCGGGGAGAGGTACGAGCAGTACTTC.

The CDR3 sequence: CATSGTSDYNEQYF. DNA for the CDR3: TGTGCCACCAGCGGGACTAGCGACTACAATGAGCAGTACTTC. The chain has TRBV24-1 and TRBJ2-1; 10 bases are shared with TRBD2. The J call may not be correct, given that the DNA end is closer to TRBJ2-7. Germline assignment: CDR1 KGHDR and CDR2 SFDVKD. The CDR3 extends over 14 amino acids.

A few counts support this clonotype. This rearrangement joins TRBV20-1 to TRBJ2-5; the D gene could be TRBD1 or TRBD2 (5 bases each). The germline gives CDR1 DFQATT, CDR2 SNEGSKA (reference sequence). The V and J ends lost 0 bases and 5 bases respectively, with 19 bases between them. The CDR3 loop spans 16 amino acids. The CDR3 DNA follows: TGCAGTGCTAGAGACAACCTGCCCTCCCGGGGCGAGACCCAGTACTTC. Residues: CSARDNLPSRGETQYF.

Only a few counts were recorded for this clonotype. This chain joins TRBV7-2 and TRBJ2-1; possible D gene TRBD2, 6 bases. Deletions cut 2 bases from V and 4 bases from J, with 15 bases between. The CDR3 has 16 residues. Germline-derived CDR1 and CDR2 are SGHTA and FQGNSA. This CDR3 reads CASSLIVVGGYNEQFF. DNA of the CDR3: TGTGCCAGCAGCTTAATAGTGGTGGGGGGATACAATGAGCAGTTCTTC. Using reference TRBV7-2 and TRBJ2-1 for the parts outside the CDR3, the full variable domain is GAGVSQSPSNKVTEKGKDVELRCDPISGHTALYWYRQSLGQGLEFLIYFQGNSAPDKSGLPSDRFSAERTGGSVSTLTIQRTQQEDSAVYLCASSLIVVGGYNEQFFGPGTRLTVL.

About this clonotype: One base away lies a much larger clone, so this may be a sequencing read error. The rearrangement joins TRBV4-1 to TRBJ2-4, with 9 nucleotides matching TRBD1. CDR1 and CDR2 (germline): MGHRA, YSYEKL. The CDR3 has 18 amino acids. The DNA for the CDR3 is TGCGCCAGCAGCCAAGTTCCGGGACAGGGACCATCGGGAAACATTCGGTACTTC. Its protein product is CASSQVPGQGPSGNIRYF.

The chain combines TRBV20-1 with TRBJ2-5; either TRBD1 or TRBD2 may supply D (5 bases each). The DNA end favors TRBJ2-7, so the J call may be wrong. Germline V gene data show CDR1 as DFQATT and CDR2 as SNEGSKA (reference sequence). The CDR3 extends over 14 amino acids. The DNA for the CDR3 is TGCAGTGCTGCGAAGGGGACCACACCCCCCGAGCAGTACTTC. This sequence encodes CSAAKGTTPPEQYF.

This sequence joins TRBV5-6 and TRBJ2-1; D may be TRBD1 (5 bases). V lost 0 bases, J lost 6 bases, and 13 bases lay in between. Germline lookup yields CDR1 SGHDT and CDR2 YYEEEE. CDR3 length equals 15 residues. As DNA, the CDR3 is TGTGCCAGCAGCTTGGGGGTTCAGGGCCCCAATGAGCAGTTCTTC. This encodes CASSLGVQGPNEQFF. Full variable domain (outside the CDR3, taken from reference TRBV5-6 and TRBJ2-1): DAGVTQSPTHLIKTRGQQVTLRCSPKSGHDTVSWYQQALGQGPQFIFQYYEEEERQRGNFPDRFSGHQFPNYSSELNVNALLLGDSALYLCASSLGVQGPNEQFFGPGTRLTVL.